This T cell receptor (beta chain) was recorded in a study of shared clonotypes between healthy human individuals. V was shortened by 2 bases and J by 3 bases, with 11 bases between the two germline ends. Germline V gene data show CDR1 as LNHDA and CDR2 as SQIVND (reference sequence). The CDR3 spans 15 residues. The repertoire was sequenced with immunoSEQ multiplex PCR; TCRdb's copy has only in-frame clones and lacks some. The sample holds over 850,000 clones, roughly 74% seen once. Sequences were obtained from memory CD4+ T cells from PBMCs. The sample's subset: CD45RA-negative fraction. The rearrangement links TRBV19 to TRBJ2-1, with D perhaps matching TRBD2 (6 bases). The receptor's source is a man aged 18 to 29 in good health. Some clones in this sample may be carry-over from other donors' samples. The CDR3: CASSIRGFIYNEQFF. In nucleotides, the CDR3 is TGTGCCAGTAGTATACGGGGGTTTATCTACAATGAGCAGTTCTTC.